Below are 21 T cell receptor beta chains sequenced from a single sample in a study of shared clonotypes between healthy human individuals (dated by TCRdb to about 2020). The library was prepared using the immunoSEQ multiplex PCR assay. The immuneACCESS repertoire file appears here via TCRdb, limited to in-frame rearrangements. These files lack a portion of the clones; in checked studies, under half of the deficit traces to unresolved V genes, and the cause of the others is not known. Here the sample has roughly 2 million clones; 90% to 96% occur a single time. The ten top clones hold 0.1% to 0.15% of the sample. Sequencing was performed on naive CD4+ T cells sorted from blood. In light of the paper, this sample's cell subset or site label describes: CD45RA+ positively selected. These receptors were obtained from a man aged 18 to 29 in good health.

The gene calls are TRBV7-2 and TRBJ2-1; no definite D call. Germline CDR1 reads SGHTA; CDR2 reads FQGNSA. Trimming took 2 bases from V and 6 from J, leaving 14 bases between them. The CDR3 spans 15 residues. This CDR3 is CASSLPGLMLNEQFF. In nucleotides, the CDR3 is TGTGCCAGCAGCTTACCGGGTTTAATGCTCAATGAGCAGTTCTTC.

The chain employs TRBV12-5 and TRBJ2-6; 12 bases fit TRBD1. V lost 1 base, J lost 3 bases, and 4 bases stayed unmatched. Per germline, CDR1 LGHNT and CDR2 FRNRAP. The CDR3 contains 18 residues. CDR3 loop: CASGLDGTGGNGANVLTF. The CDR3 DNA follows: TGTGCTAGTGGTTTGGACGGGACAGGGGGCAATGGGGCCAACGTCCTGACTTTC.

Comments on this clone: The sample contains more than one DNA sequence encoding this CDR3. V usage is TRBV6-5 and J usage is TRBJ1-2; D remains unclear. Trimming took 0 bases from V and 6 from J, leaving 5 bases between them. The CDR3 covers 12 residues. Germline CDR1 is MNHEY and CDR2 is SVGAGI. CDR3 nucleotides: TGTGCCAGCAGTTACTCGAGGGATGGCTACACCTTC. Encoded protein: CASSYSRDGYTF.

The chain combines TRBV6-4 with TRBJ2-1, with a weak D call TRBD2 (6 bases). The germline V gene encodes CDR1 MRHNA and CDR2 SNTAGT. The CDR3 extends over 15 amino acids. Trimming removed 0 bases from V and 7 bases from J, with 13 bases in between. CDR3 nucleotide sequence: TGTGCCAGCAGTGACTCGAGACTAGGAGGAAATGAGCAGTTCTTC. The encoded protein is CASSDSRLGGNEQFF.

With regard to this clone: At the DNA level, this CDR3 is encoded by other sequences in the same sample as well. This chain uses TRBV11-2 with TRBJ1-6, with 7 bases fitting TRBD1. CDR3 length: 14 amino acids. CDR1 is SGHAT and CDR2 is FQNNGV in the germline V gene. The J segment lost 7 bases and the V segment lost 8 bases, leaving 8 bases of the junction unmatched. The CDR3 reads CASSLGRGNSPLHF. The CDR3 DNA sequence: TGTGCCAGCTCGCTCGGCAGGGGGAATTCACCCCTCCACTTT.

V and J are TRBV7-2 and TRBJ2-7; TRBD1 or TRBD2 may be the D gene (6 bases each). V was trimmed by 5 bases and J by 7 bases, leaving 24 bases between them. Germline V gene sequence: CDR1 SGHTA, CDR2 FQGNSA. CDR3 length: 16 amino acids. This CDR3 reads CASSKGVTSLRGEQYF. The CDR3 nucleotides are TGTGCCAGCAGCAAGGGGGTGACTAGTCTCAGAGGAGAGCAGTACTTC.

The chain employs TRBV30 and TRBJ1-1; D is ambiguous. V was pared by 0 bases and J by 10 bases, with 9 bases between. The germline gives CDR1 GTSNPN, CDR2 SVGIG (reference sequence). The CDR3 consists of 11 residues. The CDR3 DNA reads TGTGCCTGGAGTGTACGGGGTGCAGCTTTCTTT. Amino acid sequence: CAWSVRGAAFF.

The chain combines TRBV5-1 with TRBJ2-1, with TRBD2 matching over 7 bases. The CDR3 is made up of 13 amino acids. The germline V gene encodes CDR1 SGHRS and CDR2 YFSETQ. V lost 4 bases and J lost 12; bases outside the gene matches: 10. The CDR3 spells CASSGTLAARQFF. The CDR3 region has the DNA TGCGCCAGCAGCGGGACCCTAGCGGCTCGGCAGTTCTTC. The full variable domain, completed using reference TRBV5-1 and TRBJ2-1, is KAGVTQTPRYLIKTRGQQVTLSCSPISGHRSVSWYQQTPGQGLQFLFEYFSETQRNKGNFPGRFSGRQFSNSRSEMNVSTLELGDSALYLCASSGTLAARQFFGPGTRLTVL.

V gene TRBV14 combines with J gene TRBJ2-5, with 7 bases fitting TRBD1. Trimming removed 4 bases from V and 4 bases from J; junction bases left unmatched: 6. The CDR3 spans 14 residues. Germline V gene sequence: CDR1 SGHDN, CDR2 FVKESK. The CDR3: CASSPNRGRETQYF. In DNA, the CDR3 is TGTGCCAGCAGCCCAAATAGGGGGCGAGAGACCCAGTACTTC. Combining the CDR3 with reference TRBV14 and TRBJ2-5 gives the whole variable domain EAGVTQFPSHSVIEKGQTVTLRCDPISGHDNLYWYRRVMGKEIKFLLHFVKESKQDESGMPNNRFLAERTGGTYSTLKVQPAELEDSGVYFCASSPNRGRETQYFGPGTRLLVL.

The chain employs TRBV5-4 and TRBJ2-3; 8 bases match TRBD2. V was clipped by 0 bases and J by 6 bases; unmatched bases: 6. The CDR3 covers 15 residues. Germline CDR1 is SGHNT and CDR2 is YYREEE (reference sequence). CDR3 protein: CASSLADGGADTQYF. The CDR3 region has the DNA TGTGCCAGCAGCTTGGCCGACGGGGGGGCGGATACGCAGTATTTT.

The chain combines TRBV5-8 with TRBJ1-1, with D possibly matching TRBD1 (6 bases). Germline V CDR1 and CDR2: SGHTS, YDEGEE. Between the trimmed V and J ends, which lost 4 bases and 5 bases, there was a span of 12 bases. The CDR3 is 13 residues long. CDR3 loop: CASSGGVGTEAFF. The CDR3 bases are TGTGCCAGCAGCGGGGGCGTTGGGACTGAAGCTTTCTTT.

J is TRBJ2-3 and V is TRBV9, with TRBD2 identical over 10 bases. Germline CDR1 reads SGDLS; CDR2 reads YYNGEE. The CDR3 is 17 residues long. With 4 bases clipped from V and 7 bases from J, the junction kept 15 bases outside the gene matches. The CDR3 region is CASSPRPPAGGPNTQYF. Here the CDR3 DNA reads TGTGCCAGCAGCCCCAGACCTCCAGCGGGGGGGCCAAATACGCAGTATTTT.

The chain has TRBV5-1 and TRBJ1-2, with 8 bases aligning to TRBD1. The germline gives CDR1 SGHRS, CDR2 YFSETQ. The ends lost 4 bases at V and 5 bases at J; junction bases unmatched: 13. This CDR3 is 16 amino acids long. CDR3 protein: CASSPSQGTGLYGYTF. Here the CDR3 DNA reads TGCGCCAGCAGCCCCTCTCAGGGGACAGGCCTATATGGCTACACCTTC.

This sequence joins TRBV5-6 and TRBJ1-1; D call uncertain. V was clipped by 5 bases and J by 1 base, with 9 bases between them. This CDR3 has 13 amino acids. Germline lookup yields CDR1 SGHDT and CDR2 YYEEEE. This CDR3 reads CASRRGSNTEAFF. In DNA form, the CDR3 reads TGTGCCAGCAGGAGAGGGTCGAACACTGAAGCTTTCTTT. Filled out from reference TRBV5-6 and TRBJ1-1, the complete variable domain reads DAGVTQSPTHLIKTRGQQVTLRCSPKSGHDTVSWYQQALGQGPQFIFQYYEEEERQRGNFPDRFSGHQFPNYSSELNVNALLLGDSALYLCASRRGSNTEAFFGQGTRLTVV.

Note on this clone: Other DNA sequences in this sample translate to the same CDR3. CDR3 DNA sequence: TGTGCCAGCAGCGCCGGGACAGTGAACACTGAAGCTTTCTTT. Translated: CASSAGTVNTEAFF. The rearrangement joins TRBV2 to TRBJ1-1; 7 nucleotides line up with TRBD1. The CDR3 is 14 amino acids. The germline V gene has CDR1 SNHLY and CDR2 FYNNEI. Trimming took 6 bases from V and 0 from J; bases not matched to a gene: 4. Full variable domain (outside the CDR3, taken from reference TRBV2 and TRBJ1-1): EPEVTQTPSHQVTQMGQEVILRCVPISNHLYFYWYRQILGQKVEFLVSFYNNEISEKSEIFDDQFSVERPDGSNFTLKIRSTKLEDSAMYFCASSAGTVNTEAFFGQGTRLTVV.

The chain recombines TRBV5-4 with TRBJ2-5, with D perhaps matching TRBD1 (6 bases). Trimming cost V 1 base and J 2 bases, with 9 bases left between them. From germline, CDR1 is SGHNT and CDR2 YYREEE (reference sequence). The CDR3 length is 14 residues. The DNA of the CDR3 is TGTGCCAGCAGCTTGCCTGGACAGCAAGAGACCCAGTACTTC. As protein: CASSLPGQQETQYF.

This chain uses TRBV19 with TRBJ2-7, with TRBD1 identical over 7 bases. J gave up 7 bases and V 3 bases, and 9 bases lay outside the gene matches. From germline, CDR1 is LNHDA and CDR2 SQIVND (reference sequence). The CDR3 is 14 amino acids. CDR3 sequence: CASSMRGGTGEQYF. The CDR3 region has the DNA TGTGCCAGTAGTATGAGAGGGGGCACGGGGGAGCAGTACTTC.

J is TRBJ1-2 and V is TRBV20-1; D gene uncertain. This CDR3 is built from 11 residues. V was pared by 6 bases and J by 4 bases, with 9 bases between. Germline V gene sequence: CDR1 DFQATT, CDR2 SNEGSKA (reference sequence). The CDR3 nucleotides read TGCAGTGCCAGTGACACCTATGGCTACACCTTC. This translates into CSASDTYGYTF.

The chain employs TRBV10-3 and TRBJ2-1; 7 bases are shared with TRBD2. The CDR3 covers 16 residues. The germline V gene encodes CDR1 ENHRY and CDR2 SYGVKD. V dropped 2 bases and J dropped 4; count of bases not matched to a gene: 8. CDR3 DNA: TGTGCCATCAGTGAGACCCCAGCGGGGCCATACAATGAGCAGTTCTTC. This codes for CAISETPAGPYNEQFF.

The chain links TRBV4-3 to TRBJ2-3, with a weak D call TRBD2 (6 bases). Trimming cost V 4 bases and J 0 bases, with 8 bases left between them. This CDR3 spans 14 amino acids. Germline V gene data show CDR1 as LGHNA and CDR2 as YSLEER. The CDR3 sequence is CASSPAGSTDTQYF. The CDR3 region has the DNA TGCGCCAGCAGCCCAGCGGGCAGCACAGATACGCAGTATTTT.

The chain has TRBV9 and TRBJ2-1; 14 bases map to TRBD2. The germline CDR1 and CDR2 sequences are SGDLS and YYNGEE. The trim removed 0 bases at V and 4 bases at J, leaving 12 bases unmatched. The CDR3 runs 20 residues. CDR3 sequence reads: CASSVAGGLAGGQSYNEQFF. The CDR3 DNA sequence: TGTGCCAGCAGCGTAGCCGGCGGACTAGCGGGAGGACAGAGTTACAATGAGCAGTTCTTC.